Each of the 2 T cell receptor beta chains below was sequenced from the same sample in a study of early stage breast cancer tumors. Sequencing was performed with immunoSEQ multiplex PCR; in TCRdb, only in-frame clones are kept and a portion is missing. The table lists approximately 70,000 clones, about 85% of them singletons. Sequencing was performed on blood. These receptors all stem from a person aged 35 to 50 with breast cancer.

This chain uses TRBV14 with TRBJ1-1; D gene ambiguous. There are 13 residues in the CDR3. Trimming pared 4 bases from V and 10 bases from J, leaving 16 bases between. Germline CDR1 and CDR2: SGHDN and FVKESK. Here the CDR3 DNA reads TGTGCCAGCAGCCGCGATTCGGCGGGTAGAGCTTTCTTT. Residues: CASSRDSAGRAFF.

The chain employs TRBV10-3 and TRBJ2-7, with D perhaps assigned TRBD1 or TRBD2 (6 bases each). The V and J ends lost 9 bases and 5 bases respectively, with 23 bases between them. The germline gives CDR1 ENHRY, CDR2 SYGVKD. The CDR3 loop spans 15 amino acids. CDR3 bases: TGTGCCATAAGGGGGGTCGGGGTAGCCGGTGACGAGCAGTACTTC. Translation: CAIRGVGVAGDEQYF.